This T cell receptor beta chain came from a study of graft-versus-host responses after intestinal transplantation. Study summary: Grafts were multivisceral, liver-intestinal, or isolated intestinal. The study gave all recipients anti-thymocyte globulin induction, then tacrolimus and steroids for roughly 3 years. Regarding the study as a whole: High graft-versus-host to host-versus-graft clonal ratios were seen in allografts of patients with graft-donor T cell macrochimerism. The authors found GvH clones in recipient marrow, some appearing first in ileum or blood.

This clone was counted a few times. What it binds is unknown. Germline V gene lookup returns CDR1 SGHRS and CDR2 YFSETQ. The CDR3 has 15 residues. V lost 0 bases and J lost 6, with 15 bases in between. Clones were sequenced by immunoSEQ multiplex PCR, and TCRdb holds only the in-frame ones, with some missing. The table lists over 9,500 clones, 70% to 85% of them singletons, with approximately 8% in the top ten. This rearrangement joins TRBV5-1 to TRBJ1-2; maybe TRBD1 (6 bases). This material consisted of PBMCs, taken roughly 310 days after intestinal transplant. The clonotype comes from a human patient who received an intestinal transplant, so some T cells may come from the graft donor. The chain's CDR3 is CASSLEARGQDGYTF. The CDR3 bases are TGCGCCAGCAGCTTGGAGGCGCGGGGGCAGGATGGCTACACCTTC.